The 18 T cell receptor beta chains reported below all come from one sample, sequenced in a study of spatial heterogeneity in lung cancer (dated by TCRdb to the late 2010s). Libraries were built with 5' RACE. TCRdb names NextSeq 500 as the instrument used. TCRdb reprocessed the public reads (quality trimming at Q25 with fastp, clone calling with MiXCR) and kept in-frame beta chains. Each CDR3 protein appears once, grouped with its most common genes and DNA. Within this sample are tens of thousands of distinct CDR3 sequences, with roughly 7.4% of them counted one time only. Together, the top ten hold 28% of the sample. The sample's time point, from its label and the paper: sample taken at primary tumor resection. Without any cell sorting, TCR sequencing was performed on whole RNA extracted either from tumor and nontumor lung tissue or from cryopreserved PBMC samples. Source: PBMCs, taken at surgery. The receptors were gathered from a male donor with early-stage non-small cell lung cancer.

This clonotype was found many times. The rearrangement joins TRBV4-3 to TRBJ2-1, with TRBD1 identical over 7 bases. This CDR3 comprises 16 residues. The J segment lost 0 bases and the V segment lost 0 bases, leaving 2 bases of the junction unmatched. The germline CDR1 and CDR2 sequences are LGHNA and YSLEER. CDR3 amino acids: CASSQDHRGSYNEQFF. The CDR3 nucleotides are TGCGCCAGCAGCCAAGATCACAGGGGCTCCTACAATGAGCAGTTCTTC.

This clonotype was seen repeatedly, ten times or more. The CDR3 reads CASSLDRGETEAFF. CDR3 DNA sequence: TGTGCCAGCAGCTTAGATAGGGGAGAGACTGAAGCTTTCTTT. This rearrangement joins TRBV7-8 to TRBJ1-1; D may be TRBD1 (5 bases). Germline lookup yields CDR1 SGHVS and CDR2 FQNEAQ. Trimming cost V 1 base and J 5 bases, with 11 bases left between them. CDR3 length: 14 amino acids.

The sample holds many counts of this clonotype. The rearrangement joins TRBV20-1 to TRBJ2-3; D could derive from TRBD1 or TRBD2 (5 bases each). Germline values: CDR1 DFQATT, CDR2 SNEGSKA (reference sequence). This CDR3 region has 16 residues. V dropped 5 bases and J dropped 1 base, with 19 bases sitting between them. The CDR3 DNA reads TGCAGTGCTTTTACAAGGGGACCACCGGGCACAGATACGCAGTATTTT. It translates to CSAFTRGPPGTDTQYF.

The table lists this clonotype with many counts. V gene TRBV14 combines with J gene TRBJ2-1; D is uncertain. Germline V CDR1 and CDR2: SGHDN, FVKESK. With 1 base removed from V and 2 bases from J, the gap between germline ends came to 9 bases. This CDR3 has 15 amino acids. CDR3 nucleotides: TGTGCCAGCAGCCAAGGACAAGTCGCCTACAATGAGCAGTTCTTC. This encodes CASSQGQVAYNEQFF.

V usage is TRBV30 and J usage is TRBJ2-2, with 7 bases that match TRBD2. Germline V lookup: CDR1 GTSNPN, CDR2 SVGIG (reference sequence). Unmatched junction bases numbered 9, after V lost 5 bases and J lost 3 bases. This CDR3 is built from 15 residues. DNA of the CDR3: TGTGCCTGGGGGAGAGGGAGGGCCGACACCGGGGAGCTGTTTTTT. Its translation is CAWGRGRADTGELFF.

This clonotype came up many times. The genes are TRBV12-3 or TRBV12-4 and TRBJ2-3, with 12 bases matching TRBD2. V was pared by 5 bases and J by 1 base, with 7 bases of the junction left unmatched. The CDR3 has 17 amino acids. CDR3 in amino acids: CASSDNRLAGGTDTQYF. The CDR3 nucleotides are TGTGCCAGCAGTGATAATCGACTAGCGGGGGGCACAGATACGCAGTATTTT.

This clonotype was counted many times. The chain has TRBV6-2 or TRBV6-3 and TRBJ2-3, with TRBD1 as a possible D gene (5 bases). V shed 5 bases and J shed 3 bases, with 18 bases lying between them. CDR3 length: 16 amino acids. Per germline, CDR1 MNHEY and CDR2 SVGEGT. CDR3 DNA: TGTGCCAGCAGTCTCGGTATGCGGACATATACAGATACGCAGTATTTT. It translates to CASSLGMRTYTDTQYF.

In this sample, this clonotype turned up many times. The J gene is TRBJ2-5, the V gene TRBV6-2 or TRBV6-3; D may be TRBD1 (6 bases). This CDR3 contains 14 residues. In germline, CDR1 is MNHEY, CDR2 SVGEGT. Between the trimmed V and J ends, which lost 7 bases and 2 bases, there was a span of 14 bases. CDR3 sequence: CASNKRGKQETQYF. In DNA, the CDR3 is TGTGCCAGCAACAAGAGGGGGAAACAAGAGACCCAGTACTTC.

In this sample, this clonotype turned up many times. The V call is TRBV6-2 or TRBV6-3, the J call TRBJ2-7, with TRBD2 matching 8 bases. Germline CDR1 reads MNHEY; CDR2 reads SVGEGT. The CDR3 extends over 15 amino acids. The V gene end was trimmed by 6 bases and the J gene end by 1 base; junction bases not matched to a gene: 8. This chain's CDR3 is CASRNAGGGSYEQYV. CDR3 coding DNA: TGTGCCAGCAGAAATGCGGGAGGAGGGTCCTACGAGCAGTACGTC.

This clonotype showed up many times. This chain joins TRBV7-6 and TRBJ2-6, with D maybe TRBD2 (6 bases). The length of the CDR3 is 16 residues. The germline gives CDR1 SGHVS, CDR2 FNYEAQ. Trimming shortened V by 5 bases and J by 0 bases, and 11 bases separated the two germline ends. In DNA form, the CDR3 reads TGTGCCAGCAGCCCTAGCGTCAGCTCTGGGGCCAACGTCCTGACTTTC. This encodes CASSPSVSSGANVLTF.

The chain couples TRBV2 to TRBJ2-7, with 8 bases matching TRBD1. The CDR3 has 14 amino acids. The V and J ends lost 4 bases and 2 bases, in that order; junction bases with no gene match: 4. Germline CDR1 SNHLY, CDR2 FYNNEI. CDR3 amino acids: CASSGDRRTYEQYF. For the CDR3, the DNA is TGTGCCAGCAGTGGGGACAGGCGAACCTACGAGCAGTACTTC. Variable domain in full (rest from reference TRBV2 and TRBJ2-7): EPEVTQTPSHQVTQMGQEVILRCVPISNHLYFYWYRQILGQKVEFLVSFYNNEISEKSEIFDDQFSVERPDGSNFTLKIRSTKLEDSAMYFCASSGDRRTYEQYFGPGTRLTVT.

V is TRBV5-1 and J is TRBJ1-2; TRBD1 might be the D (5 bases). V was pared by 3 bases and J by 3 bases, with 9 bases between. Germline loops: CDR1 SGHRS, CDR2 YFSETQ. The CDR3 runs to 13 residues. The CDR3 is CASSSDNDYGYTF. The CDR3 DNA is TGCGCCAGCAGCTCGGACAATGACTATGGCTACACCTTC.

The table lists this clonotype with many counts. The rearrangement uses TRBV20-1 and TRBJ1-6, with a weak D call TRBD1 (6 bases). V was clipped by 5 bases and J by 4 bases, with 12 bases between them. CDR3 size: 14 residues. The germline CDR1 and CDR2 sequences are DFQATT and SNEGSKA (reference sequence). CDR3 amino acids: CSAVGTYYNSPLHF. CDR3 DNA: TGCAGTGCTGTCGGGACATATTATAATTCACCCCTCCACTTT.

This rearrangement joins TRBV9 to TRBJ2-1; weak D call: TRBD1 (5 bases). The CDR3 covers 14 residues. Trimming pared 3 bases from V and 1 base from J, leaving 8 bases between. The germline CDR1 and CDR2 sequences are SGDLS and YYNGEE. In DNA form, the CDR3 reads TGTGCCAGCAGCGAGCAGGGTTCCTACAATGAGCAGTTCTTC. Encoded protein: CASSEQGSYNEQFF.

This clonotype occurred a few times. V and J are TRBV9 and TRBJ1-4; possible D gene TRBD1, 5 bases. The germline CDR1 and CDR2 sequences are SGDLS and YYNGEE. V lost 4 bases, J lost 8 bases, and 21 bases lay in between. The CDR3 spans 16 residues. CDR3 nucleotides: TGTGCCAGCAGCCCCCAGGCTGGGGGGTTTGGAGAAAAACTGTTTTTT. This sequence encodes CASSPQAGGFGEKLFF.

This clonotype was seen many times. The rearrangement joins TRBV28 to TRBJ2-5; 8 bases fit TRBD1. CDR3 length equals 14 residues. Germline values: CDR1 MDHEN, CDR2 SYDVKM. V was pared by 6 bases and J by 5 bases, with 8 bases of the junction left unmatched. CDR3 region: CASRKQGVGETQYF. CDR3 in DNA: TGTGCCAGCAGAAAACAGGGGGTCGGGGAGACCCAGTACTTC. Drawing the rest from reference TRBV28 and TRBJ2-5, the complete variable domain is DVKVTQSSRYLVKRTGEKVFLECVQDMDHENMFWYRQDPGLGLRLIYFSYDVKMKEKGDIPEGYSVSREKKERFSLILESASTNQTSMYLCASRKQGVGETQYFGPGTRLLVL.

This clonotype was observed a handful of times. V and J are TRBV14 and TRBJ2-1, with D possibly matching TRBD1 (6 bases). V lost 5 bases, J lost 6 bases, and 17 bases lay in between. Germline V gene data show CDR1 as SGHDN and CDR2 as FVKESK. The CDR3 is made up of 15 amino acids. For the CDR3, the DNA is TGTGCCAGCAGCTACAACAGGGTTAGGCGCAATGAGCAGTTCTTC. Its protein product is CASSYNRVRRNEQFF.

This clonotype was recorded at least ten times. The gene calls are TRBV24-1 and TRBJ2-2, with a possible D match to TRBD2 (6 bases). V lost 3 bases and J lost 6, with 19 bases in between. CDR3 size: 17 residues. Germline V gives CDR1 KGHDR, CDR2 SFDVKD. This CDR3 reads CATSDGVGAGRSGELFF. The CDR3 DNA follows: TGTGCCACCAGTGATGGTGTGGGAGCGGGCCGTTCCGGGGAGCTGTTTTTT.